A single sample gave rise to the 26 T cell receptor beta chains below, sequenced in a study of blood T cells in healthy people across ages. Alongside a J-beta primer mix, a sample-barcoded 5' primer served in a second PCR lasting about 7 to 11 cycles. One entry per CDR3 protein results from TCRdb running MiXCR on the 5' RACE reads. Found here are about 1.6 million distinct CDR3 sequences, 30% to 35% of them singletons; the top ten hold roughly 12%. The sequenced sample consisted of blood. These receptors were taken from a woman younger than 45 in good health.

V and J are TRBV3-1 and TRBJ1-1; D gene unclear. This CDR3 spans 14 amino acids. Trimming cost V 2 bases and J 4 bases, with 11 bases left between them. CDR1 and CDR2 from the germline V gene are LGHDT and YNNKEL (reference sequence). The CDR3 protein is CASSQPAESTEAFF. The CDR3 DNA follows: TGTGCCAGCAGCCAACCTGCGGAGAGCACTGAAGCTTTCTTT.

The gene calls are TRBV5-6 and TRBJ2-5, with 7 positions matching TRBD1. CDR3 length: 16 residues. CDR1 and CDR2 (germline): SGHDT, YYEEEE. Unmatched junction bases numbered 7, after V lost 2 bases and J lost 0 bases. CDR3 sequence reads: CASSFFVGQNQETQYF. The CDR3, as DNA: TGTGCCAGCAGCTTTTTTGTGGGACAGAACCAAGAGACCCAGTACTTC.

The chain joins TRBV30 to TRBJ2-7; 12 positions agree with TRBD2. This CDR3 region has 16 residues. Germline lookup yields CDR1 GTSNPN and CDR2 SVGIG (reference sequence). The V gene end was trimmed by 5 bases and the J gene end by 8 bases; junction bases not matched to a gene: 16. CDR3 nucleotide sequence: TGTGCCTGGGTCCCCAAAGCGACTAGCGGGAGTTTGAAGCAGTACTTC. Amino acid sequence: CAWVPKATSGSLKQYF.

The chain has TRBV4-2 and TRBJ1-1; 7 bases line up with TRBD1. The CDR3 totals 16 residues. Germline lookup yields CDR1 LGHNA and CDR2 YNFKEQ. J was trimmed by 1 base and V by 0 bases; bases with no gene match: 5. The CDR3 loop reads CASSQDIDRANTEAFF. The CDR3 DNA sequence: TGTGCCAGCAGCCAAGATATCGACAGGGCGAACACTGAAGCTTTCTTT.

The chain combines TRBV11-3 with TRBJ2-5, with 7 bases lining up with TRBD1. Matching the DNA end better, TRBJ2-7 makes the J call doubtful. Germline assignment: CDR1 SGHNT and CDR2 YENEEA. CDR3 length: 13 residues. The CDR3 region is CASSAGTAHEQYF. The CDR3 DNA sequence: TGTGCCAGCAGCGCCGGGACAGCCCACGAGCAGTACTTC.

The chain couples TRBV7-2 to TRBJ2-3; 13 bases match TRBD2. Per germline, CDR1 SGHTA and CDR2 FQGNSA. J lost 9 bases, V lost 6 bases, and 15 bases had no gene match. This CDR3 region has 17 residues. The CDR3 is CASSLRGLAGTRGTQYF. The CDR3, as DNA: TGTGCCAGCAGTTTAAGGGGACTAGCGGGGACCAGAGGAACGCAGTATTTT.

This clonotype was seen only a few times. This rearrangement joins TRBV6-6 to TRBJ1-1, with unresolved D. Germline assignment: CDR1 MNHNY and CDR2 SVGAGI (reference sequence). Trimming shortened V by 10 bases and J by 10 bases, and 22 bases separated the two germline ends. The CDR3 has 13 residues. The CDR3 loop is CATGGEKLLGAFF. The CDR3 DNA is TGTGCCACTGGTGGGGAAAAACTCTTGGGAGCTTTCTTT.

The chain carries TRBV19 and TRBJ2-4; TRBD2 matches at 9 bases. The J call may be wrong; the DNA end is better matched by TRBJ2-7. Germline CDR1 LNHDA, CDR2 SQIVND (reference sequence). CDR3 length equals 14 residues. DNA of the CDR3: TGTGCCAGTAGTAGGGGACTAGCAGACTACGAGCAGTACTTC. Its protein product is CASSRGLADYEQYF.

This sequence joins TRBV21-1 and TRBJ2-3. TRBV21-1 is a pseudogene. CDR3 length equals 15 residues. The CDR3 reads CASSKEGSRPDTQYF. The CDR3 region has the DNA TGTGCCAGCAGCAAGGAAGGTAGCCGCCCAGATACGCAGTATTTT.

At least ten counts were recorded for this clonotype. The CDR3 here is CSVKNSPDTQYF. The CDR3 DNA is TGCAGCGTGAAGAATAGCCCAGATACGCAGTATTTT. V and J are TRBV29-1 and TRBJ2-3; D remains unclear. Germline V gene sequence: CDR1 SQVTM, CDR2 ANQGSEA. This CDR3 spans 12 amino acids. V was pared by 6 bases and J by 4 bases, with 11 bases between.

This clonotype was observed a few times. The rearrangement joins TRBV6-1 to TRBJ2-7, with D maybe TRBD1 (6 bases). The length of the CDR3 is 15 residues. CDR1 and CDR2 from the germline V gene are MNHNS and SASEGT. Deletions cut 6 bases from V and 0 bases from J, with 15 bases between. The CDR3 loop is CASSAGQPNSYEQYF. The CDR3 DNA reads as TGTGCCAGCAGCGCCGGACAGCCTAACTCCTACGAGCAGTACTTC.

The sample holds a few counts of this clonotype. The rearrangement uses TRBV7-9 and TRBJ2-7; D may be TRBD1 (6 bases). The V gene lost 3 bases and the J gene lost 0 bases, with 18 bases spanning the gap. The CDR3 is 17 amino acids. CDR1 SEHNR and CDR2 FQNEAQ come from the germline V gene (reference sequence). The CDR3 DNA reads as TGTGCCAGCAGCTTCAGTGTAGTAGGGGGTAGCTCCTACGAGCAGTACTTC. It is translated as CASSFSVVGGSSYEQYF.

The gene calls are TRBV25-1 and TRBJ2-7; D uncertain. This CDR3 region has 12 residues. From germline, CDR1 is MGHDK and CDR2 SYGVNS. Trimming removed 6 bases at V and 6 bases at J, with 12 bases between. The CDR3 bases are TGTGCCAGCAGCGTGACATCTGGCGAGCAGTACTTC. Translated, it gives CASSVTSGEQYF.

This clonotype was detected only a few times. This chain uses TRBV29-1 with TRBJ2-7, with D unresolved. CDR3 size: 13 residues. The V gene's germline CDR1 is SQVTM and CDR2 ANQGSEA. Trimming stripped 6 bases from V and 3 bases from J, with 15 bases between. Here the CDR3 reads CSVQQPFNYEQYF. The CDR3 coding sequence is TGCAGCGTGCAACAGCCGTTCAACTACGAGCAGTACTTC.

This clonotype was observed a handful of times. The V call is TRBV6-5, the J call TRBJ2-7; 11 bases line up with TRBD2. This CDR3 contains 15 residues. Per germline, CDR1 MNHEY and CDR2 SVGAGI. Trimming removed 2 bases from V and 7 bases from J; junction bases left unmatched: 7. The CDR3: CASSYHSGGAGEQYF. CDR3 nucleotide sequence: TGTGCCAGCAGTTACCATAGCGGGGGGGCCGGGGAGCAGTACTTC.

The DNA of the CDR3 is TGTGCTAGTGGTTTGGGCAGGGGATATGGCTACACCTTC. This codes for CASGLGRGYGYTF. The chain couples TRBV12-5 to TRBJ1-2, with D maybe TRBD1 (6 bases). The CDR3 runs to 13 residues. Germline CDR1 LGHNT, CDR2 FRNRAP. Trimming took 1 base from V and 5 from J, leaving 8 bases between them.

This clonotype was found a few times. The rearrangement joins TRBV19 to TRBJ2-1; 8 bases line up with TRBD2. Looked up from germline, CDR1 is LNHDA and CDR2 is SQIVND (reference sequence). The length of the CDR3 is 14 residues. V lost 7 bases to trimming and J lost 10 bases; unmatched junction nucleotides: 12. CDR3 DNA: TGTGCCAGTACCCTATTGACTAGCGAGCAGGAGCAGTTCTTC. As protein: CASTLLTSEQEQFF.

The V gene is TRBV6-2 or TRBV6-3, the J gene TRBJ2-3; maybe TRBD1 (5 bases). Per germline, CDR1 MNHEY and CDR2 SVGEGT. V was shortened by 7 bases and J by 2 bases, with 16 bases between the two germline ends. The CDR3 is 15 amino acids. CDR3 DNA sequence: TGTGCCAGCATGGTGGGGCTCTTCCCCACAGATACGCAGTATTTT. Protein sequence: CASMVGLFPTDTQYF.

Only a few counts were recorded for this clonotype. The chain's CDR3 is CASSLEPPYNEQFF. The CDR3 DNA sequence: TGCGCCAGCAGCTTGGAGCCGCCATACAATGAGCAGTTCTTC. V and J are TRBV5-1 and TRBJ2-1; D gene ambiguous. The CDR3 is made up of 14 amino acids. V lost 0 bases and J 4 bases, leaving 8 bases between the germline ends. CDR1 and CDR2 from the germline V gene are SGHRS and YFSETQ.

This clonotype appeared many times. The chain employs TRBV27 and TRBJ2-7, with 8 bases lining up with TRBD1. V lost 4 bases to trimming and J lost 2 bases; unmatched junction nucleotides: 4. The CDR3 runs 14 residues. Germline loops: CDR1 MNHEY, CDR2 SMNVEV (reference sequence). CDR3 DNA: TGTGCCAGCAGTTACCGGGACAGGACCTACGAGCAGTACTTC. Its translation: CASSYRDRTYEQYF.

The chain couples TRBV7-9 to TRBJ2-7; D tentatively fits TRBD1 or TRBD2 (6 bases each). The length of the CDR3 is 15 residues. In germline, CDR1 is SEHNR, CDR2 FQNEAQ (reference sequence). Between the trimmed V and J ends, which lost 5 bases and 2 bases, there was a span of 16 bases. The CDR3 DNA sequence: TGTGCCAGCAGCCCGGGGTGGGGGGCTGCCTACGAGCAGTACTTC. This sequence encodes CASSPGWGAAYEQYF.

For this clonotype: The junction departs from germline at one end; a sequencing error may be responsible. This chain uses TRBV4-2 with TRBJ1-5, with 8 bases that match TRBD1. The V gene's germline CDR1 is LGHNA and CDR2 YNFKEQ. CDR3 length: 21 amino acids. This CDR3 reads CVSSQGSGQGGVGYSNQPQHF. The CDR3 DNA sequence: TGTGTCAGCAGCCAAGGCTCCGGACAGGGCGGAGTGGGTTATAGCAATCAGCCCCAGCATTTT.

V gene TRBV7-2 combines with J gene TRBJ2-3, with D hard to call. V dropped 5 bases and J dropped 2 bases, with 17 bases sitting between them. This CDR3 comprises 16 residues. CDR1 is SGHTA and CDR2 is FQGNSA in the germline V gene. The CDR3 DNA sequence: TGTGCCAGCAGCCCCCTCCGGTCCAGAGCCACAGATACGCAGTATTTT. This translates into CASSPLRSRATDTQYF. Full variable domain (remainder filled in from reference TRBV7-2 and TRBJ2-3): GAGVSQSPSNKVTEKGKDVELRCDPISGHTALYWYRQSLGQGLEFLIYFQGNSAPDKSGLPSDRFSAERTGGSVSTLTIQRTQQEDSAVYLCASSPLRSRATDTQYFGPGTRLTVL.

This clonotype showed up just a few times. The chain couples TRBV20-1 to TRBJ2-7; 7 nucleotides agree with TRBD1. Germline V gene sequence: CDR1 DFQATT, CDR2 SNEGSKA (reference sequence). The CDR3 totals 13 residues. V lost 5 bases, J lost 2 bases, and 6 bases stayed unmatched. The CDR3 DNA follows: TGCAGTGCTGGGACAGAAAAACCCTACGAGCAGTACTTC. It encodes CSAGTEKPYEQYF.

The genes are TRBV9 and TRBJ1-1; tentative D call: TRBD1 (6 bases). The CDR3 length is 14 residues. Per germline, CDR1 SGDLS and CDR2 YYNGEE. Trimming removed 6 bases from V and 4 bases from J, with 16 bases in between. CDR3 sequence (DNA): TGTGCCAGCACCCGAGGGGGGTCGGGCACTGAAGCTTTCTTT. It is translated as CASTRGGSGTEAFF.

The V and J genes are TRBV20-1 and TRBJ2-3; the match to TRBD2 covers 11 bases. This CDR3 comprises 18 residues. Trimming cost V 0 bases and J 2 bases; bases outside gene matches: 10. Looked up from germline, CDR1 is DFQATT and CDR2 is SNEGSKA (reference sequence). The CDR3: CSARDWRLAGLDTDTQYF. DNA of the CDR3: TGCAGTGCTAGAGATTGGAGACTAGCGGGGCTAGACACAGATACGCAGTATTTT.